A single sample gave rise to the 9 T cell receptor beta chains below, sequenced in a study of T cell responses to AZD1222 COVID-19 vaccine. Sequenced by immunoSEQ multiplex PCR; TCRdb stores in-frame clones only, minus some. The table lists some 120,000 clones, about 86% of them singletons. Sequencing was performed on peripheral blood, taken on day 0 of AZD1222 vaccination. The receptors shown here come from an adult in good health.

The chain carries TRBV15 and TRBJ1-1; 8 bases are a match to TRBD1. There are 14 residues in the CDR3. J lost 1 base, V lost 3 bases, and 1 base had no gene match. Germline V gene data show CDR1 as LNHNV and CDR2 as YYDKDF (reference sequence). The CDR3 bases are TGTGCCACCAGCAGGACAGGGGAGAACACTGAAGCTTTCTTT. Residues: CATSRTGENTEAFF.

This chain joins TRBV19 and TRBJ1-5; D is possibly TRBD1 (5 bases). V was trimmed by 5 bases and J by 2 bases, leaving 10 bases between them. Germline V lookup: CDR1 LNHDA, CDR2 SQIVND (reference sequence). The CDR3 runs to 14 residues. CDR3 in DNA: TGTGCCAGTAGTTTTCGGGGGGGCAATCAGCCCCAGCATTTT. Encoded protein: CASSFRGGNQPQHF.

The rearrangement joins TRBV7-9 to TRBJ2-3; TRBD2 agrees at 8 bases. V dropped 5 bases and J dropped 6; count of bases not matched to a gene: 10. Looked up from germline, CDR1 is SEHNR and CDR2 is FQNEAQ (reference sequence). The CDR3 runs 15 residues. The DNA of the CDR3 is TGTGCCAGCAGCCCCGGGGGGGGGCGCTTGGATACGCAGTATTTT. Encoded protein: CASSPGGGRLDTQYF.

The chain carries TRBV12-3 or TRBV12-4 and TRBJ2-1; D is uncertain. This CDR3 contains 11 residues. V was pared by 6 bases and J by 7 bases, with 7 bases between. For the CDR3, the DNA is TGTGCCAGCAGCGTCGGGAATGAGCAGTTCTTC. Translated, it gives CASSVGNEQFF.

The chain uses TRBV4-3 and TRBJ1-3; TRBD1 aligns across 7 bases. Germline V gene data show CDR1 as LGHNA and CDR2 as YSLEER. There are 15 residues in the CDR3. The junction had 4 bases not matched to a gene; V was cut back by 1 base and J by 4 bases. CDR3 loop: CASSQVRGYGNTIYF. The CDR3 DNA reads TGCGCCAGCAGCCAAGTCAGGGGGTACGGAAACACCATATATTTT.

The rearrangement joins TRBV13 to TRBJ1-2; D is unclear. The germline CDR1 and CDR2 sequences are PRHDT and FYEKMQ (reference sequence). V dropped 4 bases and J dropped 3 bases, with 12 bases sitting between them. The CDR3 loop spans 14 amino acids. CDR3 loop: CASSSLRDHYGYTF. The CDR3 coding sequence is TGTGCCAGCAGCTCCTTACGGGATCACTATGGCTACACCTTC.

This chain links TRBV6-5 with TRBJ2-5; 11 nucleotides align to TRBD2. Trimming cost V 6 bases and J 2 bases; bases outside gene matches: 5. The CDR3 consists of 15 residues. CDR1 is MNHEY, CDR2 SVGAGI, per germline. The chain's CDR3 is CASSRGTSGQETQYF. The DNA for the CDR3 is TGTGCCAGCAGCCGGGGGACTAGCGGACAAGAGACCCAGTACTTC.

The rearrangement joins TRBV11-1 to TRBJ1-2, with 7 nucleotides matching TRBD1. Unmatched junction bases numbered 1, after V lost 2 bases and J lost 7 bases. Germline assignment: CDR1 SGHAT and CDR2 FQDESV (reference sequence). This CDR3 contains 12 residues. CDR3 sequence reads: CASSLSGGGYTF. The CDR3 DNA sequence: TGTGCCAGCAGCTTATCAGGGGGTGGCTACACCTTC. The complete variable domain, with remaining parts taken from reference TRBV11-1 and TRBJ1-2, reads EAEVAQSPRYKITEKSQAVAFWCDPISGHATLYWYRQILGQGPELLVQFQDESVVDDSQLPKDRFSAERLKGVDSTLKIQPAELGDSAMYLCASSLSGGGYTFGSGTRLTVV.

This chain connects TRBV5-1 to TRBJ2-3, with D maybe TRBD2 (5 bases). Germline V lookup: CDR1 SGHRS, CDR2 YFSETQ. The CDR3 sequence is 14 residues long. V lost 1 base to trimming and J lost 0 bases, with 6 bases between them. CDR3 sequence reads: CASSLWTSTDTQYF. CDR3 nucleotides: TGCGCCAGCAGCTTGTGGACTAGCACAGATACGCAGTATTTT.